This T cell receptor beta chain was recorded in a study of blood T cell repertoires in COVID-19. At the level of the study: PBMCs, B-cell-depleted T cells, or T cells were the source of the cDNA or gDNA that made up the material.

Ages ranged from about 18 to 89 years, with residence in fewer than 25 US areas. Participants were placed into cohorts based on the clinical history they reported. Trimming stripped 1 base from V and 2 bases from J, with 10 bases between. The CDR3 sequence is 15 residues long. Germline values: CDR1 SGHTA, CDR2 FQGNSA. Method: immunoSEQ multiplex PCR; TCRdb's copy keeps in-frame clones and lacks some. This table holds about 330,000 clones, approximately 87% found once. The chain couples TRBV7-2 to TRBJ2-3; possible D gene TRBD2, 5 bases. Material for sequencing was PBMCs or T cells enriched from blood (not recorded which). This receptor was identified in a woman between 25 and 40 years old who had recovered from COVID-19. CDR3 nucleotides: TGTGCCAGCAGCTTAGATCCTGACTACACAGATACGCAGTATTTT. This translates into CASSLDPDYTDTQYF.